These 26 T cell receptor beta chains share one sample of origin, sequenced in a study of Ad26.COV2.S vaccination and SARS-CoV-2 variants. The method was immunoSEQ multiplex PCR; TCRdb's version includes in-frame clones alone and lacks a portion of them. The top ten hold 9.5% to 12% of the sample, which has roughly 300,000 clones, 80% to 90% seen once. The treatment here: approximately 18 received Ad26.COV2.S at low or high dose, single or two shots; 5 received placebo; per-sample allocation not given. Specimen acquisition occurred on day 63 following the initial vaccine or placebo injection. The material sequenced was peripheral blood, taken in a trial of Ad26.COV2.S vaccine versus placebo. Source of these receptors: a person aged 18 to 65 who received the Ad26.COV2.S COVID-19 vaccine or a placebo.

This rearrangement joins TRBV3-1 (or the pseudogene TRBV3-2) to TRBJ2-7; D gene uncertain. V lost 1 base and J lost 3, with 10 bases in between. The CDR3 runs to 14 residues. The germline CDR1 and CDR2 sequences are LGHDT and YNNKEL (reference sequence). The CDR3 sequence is CASSQGGISYEQYF. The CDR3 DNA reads TGTGCCAGCAGCCAAGGGGGAATCAGCTACGAGCAGTACTTC.

The CDR3 is CASSLSGDHEQYF. In DNA, the CDR3 is TGTGCCAGCAGCTTATCAGGGGACCACGAGCAGTACTTC. This chain joins TRBV11-2 and TRBJ2-7, with D possibly TRBD1 on 6 matching bases. Germline V gene data show CDR1 as SGHAT and CDR2 as FQNNGV. The length of the CDR3 is 13 residues. Trimming cost V 2 bases and J 5 bases, with 10 bases left between them. The full variable domain, rest sourced from reference TRBV11-2 and TRBJ2-7, is EAGVAQSPRYKIIEKRQSVAFWCNPISGHATLYWYQQILGQGPKLLIQFQNNGVVDDSQLPKDRFSAERLKGVDSTLKIQPAKLEDSAVYLCASSLSGDHEQYFGPGTRLTVT.

In nucleotides, the CDR3 is TGCGCCAGCAGCTTGGGACTAGCGGGGGATATGCGAGATACGCAGTATTTT. Protein sequence: CASSLGLAGDMRDTQYF. The rearrangement uses TRBV5-1 and TRBJ2-3; 12 bases are a match to TRBD2. Germline CDR1 is SGHRS and CDR2 is YFSETQ. This CDR3 comprises 17 residues. V gave up 0 bases and J gave up 5 bases; unmatched junction bases: 7.

The CDR3 DNA reads as TGCGCCAGCAGCGAACGTATTTCAGGGGGATACTCAGGCCGGTCTTCCTACGAGCAGTACTTC. This encodes CASSERISGGYSGRSSYEQYF. The V and J genes are TRBV4-1 and TRBJ2-7; 7 bases agree with TRBD1. The V segment lost 5 bases and the J segment 1 base; nucleotides outside the gene matches: 26. The CDR3 runs to 21 residues. Germline V lookup: CDR1 MGHRA, CDR2 YSYEKL.

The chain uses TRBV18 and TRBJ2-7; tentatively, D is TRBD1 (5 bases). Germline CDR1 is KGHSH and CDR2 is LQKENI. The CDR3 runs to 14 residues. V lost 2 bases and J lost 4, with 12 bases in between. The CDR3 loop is CASSPSEGVYEQYF. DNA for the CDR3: TGTGCCAGCTCACCATCGGAAGGGGTTTACGAGCAGTACTTC.

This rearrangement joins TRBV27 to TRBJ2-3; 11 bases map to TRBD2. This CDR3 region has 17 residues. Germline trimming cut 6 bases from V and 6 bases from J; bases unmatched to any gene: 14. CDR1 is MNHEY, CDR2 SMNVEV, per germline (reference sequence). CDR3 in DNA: TGTGCCAGCAGGTTCACTAGCGGGGGACCAGAACGTGATACGCAGTATTTT. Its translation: CASRFTSGGPERDTQYF.

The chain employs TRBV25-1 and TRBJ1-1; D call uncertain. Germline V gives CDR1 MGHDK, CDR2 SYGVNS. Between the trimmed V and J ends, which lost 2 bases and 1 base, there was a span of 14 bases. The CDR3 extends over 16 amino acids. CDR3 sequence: CASSERSQVRNTEAFF. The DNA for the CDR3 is TGTGCCAGCAGTGAAAGATCCCAGGTCCGGAACACTGAAGCTTTCTTT.

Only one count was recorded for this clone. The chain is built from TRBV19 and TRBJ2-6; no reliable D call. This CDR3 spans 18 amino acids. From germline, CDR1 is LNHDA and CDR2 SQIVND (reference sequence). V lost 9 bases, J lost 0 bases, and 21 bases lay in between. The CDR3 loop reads CASRPTRRTYSGANVLTF. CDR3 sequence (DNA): TGTGCCAGCAGACCCACCAGGCGCACATACTCTGGGGCCAACGTCCTGACTTTC.

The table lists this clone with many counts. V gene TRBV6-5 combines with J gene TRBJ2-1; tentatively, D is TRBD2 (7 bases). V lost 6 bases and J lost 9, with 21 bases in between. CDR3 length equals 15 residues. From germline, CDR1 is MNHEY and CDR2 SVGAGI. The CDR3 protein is CASRPEGGLAGEQFF. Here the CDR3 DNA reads TGTGCCAGCAGGCCCGAGGGGGGTTTAGCGGGTGAGCAGTTCTTC.

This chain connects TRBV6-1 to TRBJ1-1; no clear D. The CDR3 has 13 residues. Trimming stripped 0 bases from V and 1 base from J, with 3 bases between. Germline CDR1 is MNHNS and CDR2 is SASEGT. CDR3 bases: TGTGCCAGCAGTGAAGCGGGGAACACTGAAGCTTTCTTT. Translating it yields CASSEAGNTEAFF.

CDR3 protein: CASSRGLVGYNEQFF. CDR3 in DNA: TGTGCCAGCAGCCGAGGACTAGTTGGGTACAATGAGCAGTTCTTC. This chain uses TRBV13 with TRBJ2-1; 7 bases line up with TRBD2. From germline, CDR1 is PRHDT and CDR2 FYEKMQ (reference sequence). The CDR3 extends over 15 amino acids. Trimming took 5 bases from V and 4 from J; bases not matched to a gene: 8.

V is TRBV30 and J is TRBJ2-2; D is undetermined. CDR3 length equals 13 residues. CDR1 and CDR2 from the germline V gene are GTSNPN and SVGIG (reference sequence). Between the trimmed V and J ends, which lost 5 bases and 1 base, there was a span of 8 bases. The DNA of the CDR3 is TGTGCCTGGTGTACGGGGAACACCGGGGAGCTGTTTTTT. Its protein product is CAWCTGNTGELFF.

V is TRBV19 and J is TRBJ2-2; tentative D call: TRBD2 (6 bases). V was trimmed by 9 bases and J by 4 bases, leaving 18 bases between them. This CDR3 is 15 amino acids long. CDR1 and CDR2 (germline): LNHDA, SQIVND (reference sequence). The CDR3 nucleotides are TGTGCCAGCGGGTCTCCGGGGGACGGCACCGGGGAGCTGTTTTTT. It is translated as CASGSPGDGTGELFF.

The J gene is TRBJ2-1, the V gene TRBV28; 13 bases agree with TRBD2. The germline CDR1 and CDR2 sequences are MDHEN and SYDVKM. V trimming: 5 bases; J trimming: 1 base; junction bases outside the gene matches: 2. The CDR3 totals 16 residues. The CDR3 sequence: CASSGLAGESYNEQFF. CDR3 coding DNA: TGTGCCAGCAGTGGACTAGCGGGAGAATCCTACAATGAGCAGTTCTTC.

The CDR3 here is CASRPTLAKNIQYF. CDR3 DNA: TGTGCCAGCAGACCTACCCTAGCCAAAAACATTCAGTACTTC. The rearrangement links TRBV7-2 to TRBJ2-4, with unresolved D. The CDR3 totals 14 residues. Per germline, CDR1 SGHTA and CDR2 FQGNSA. The V end was cut by 6 bases, the J end by 0 bases, with 9 bases between.

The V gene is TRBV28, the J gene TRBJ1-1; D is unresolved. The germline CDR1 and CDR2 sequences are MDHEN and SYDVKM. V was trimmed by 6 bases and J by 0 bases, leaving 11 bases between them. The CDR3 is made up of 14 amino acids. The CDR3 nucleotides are TGTGCCAGCAGCGAAGACGGCTTGAACACTGAAGCTTTCTTT. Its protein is CASSEDGLNTEAFF.

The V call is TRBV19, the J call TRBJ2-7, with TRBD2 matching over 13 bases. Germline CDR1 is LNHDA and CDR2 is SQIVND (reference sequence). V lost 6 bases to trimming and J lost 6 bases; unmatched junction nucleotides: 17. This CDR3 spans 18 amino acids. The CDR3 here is CASRQWHGTSGISPEQYF. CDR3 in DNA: TGTGCCAGTAGGCAATGGCATGGGACTAGCGGGATTTCTCCCGAGCAGTACTTC. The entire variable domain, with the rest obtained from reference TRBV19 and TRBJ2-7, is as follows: DGGITQSPKYLFRKEGQNVTLSCEQNLNHDAMYWYRQDPGQGLRLIYYSQIVNDFQKGDIAEGYSVSREKKESFPLTVTSAQKNPTAFYLCASRQWHGTSGISPEQYFGPGTRLTVT.

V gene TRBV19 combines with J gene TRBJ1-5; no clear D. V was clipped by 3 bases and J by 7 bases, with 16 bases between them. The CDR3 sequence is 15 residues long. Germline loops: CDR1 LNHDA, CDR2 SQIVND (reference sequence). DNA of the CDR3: TGTGCCAGTAGTATCGGTGGAGGGAGTGGGCAGCCCCAGCATTTT. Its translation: CASSIGGGSGQPQHF.

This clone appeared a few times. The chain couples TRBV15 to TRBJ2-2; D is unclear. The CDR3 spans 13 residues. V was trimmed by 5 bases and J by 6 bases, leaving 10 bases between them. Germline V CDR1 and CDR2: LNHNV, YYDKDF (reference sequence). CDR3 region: CATSPGNPGELFF. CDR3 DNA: TGTGCCACCAGCCCTGGCAACCCCGGGGAGCTGTTTTTT.

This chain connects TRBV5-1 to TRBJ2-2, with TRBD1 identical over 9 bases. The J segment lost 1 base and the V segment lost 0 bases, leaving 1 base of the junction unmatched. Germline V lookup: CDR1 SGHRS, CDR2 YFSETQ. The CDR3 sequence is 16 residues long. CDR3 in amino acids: CASSLDRGLNTGELFF. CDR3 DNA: TGCGCCAGCAGCTTGGACAGGGGGCTGAACACCGGGGAGCTGTTTTTT.

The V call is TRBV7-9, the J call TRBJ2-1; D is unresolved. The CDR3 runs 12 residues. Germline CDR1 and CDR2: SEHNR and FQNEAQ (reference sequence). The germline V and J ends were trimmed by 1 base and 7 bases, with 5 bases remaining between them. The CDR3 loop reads CASSLGSNEQFF. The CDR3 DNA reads TGTGCCAGCAGCTTAGGATCTAATGAGCAGTTCTTC.

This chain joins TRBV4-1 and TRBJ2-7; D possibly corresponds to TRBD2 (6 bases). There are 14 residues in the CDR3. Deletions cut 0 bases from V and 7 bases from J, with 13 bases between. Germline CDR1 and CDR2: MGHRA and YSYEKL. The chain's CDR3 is CASSQDPAGWEQYF. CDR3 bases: TGCGCCAGCAGCCAAGATCCGGCGGGGTGGGAGCAGTACTTC.

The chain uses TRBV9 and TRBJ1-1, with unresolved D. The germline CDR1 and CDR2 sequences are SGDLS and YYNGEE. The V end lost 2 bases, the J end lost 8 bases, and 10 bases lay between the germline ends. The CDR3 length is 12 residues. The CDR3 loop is CASSVPRPEAFF. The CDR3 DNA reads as TGTGCCAGCAGCGTCCCCCGGCCAGAAGCTTTCTTT.

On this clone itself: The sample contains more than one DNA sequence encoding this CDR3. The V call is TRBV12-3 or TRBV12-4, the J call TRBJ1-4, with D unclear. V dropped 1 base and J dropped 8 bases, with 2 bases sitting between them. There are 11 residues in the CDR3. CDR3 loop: CASSLGEKLFF. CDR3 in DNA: TGTGCCAGCAGTTTAGGGGAAAAACTGTTTTTT.

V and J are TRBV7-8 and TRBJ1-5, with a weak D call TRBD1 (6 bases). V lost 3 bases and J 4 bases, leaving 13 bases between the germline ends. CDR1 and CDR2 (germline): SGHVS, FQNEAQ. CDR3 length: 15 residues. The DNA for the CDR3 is TGTGCCAGCAGCTTCAGACAGGATAGGAATCAGCCCCAGCATTTT. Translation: CASSFRQDRNQPQHF.

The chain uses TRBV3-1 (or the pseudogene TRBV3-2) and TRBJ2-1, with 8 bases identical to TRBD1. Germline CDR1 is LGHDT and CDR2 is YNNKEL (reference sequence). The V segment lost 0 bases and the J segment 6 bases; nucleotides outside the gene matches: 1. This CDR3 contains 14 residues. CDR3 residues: CASSQEGQGNEQFF. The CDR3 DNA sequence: TGTGCCAGCAGCCAAGAAGGACAGGGCAATGAGCAGTTCTTC.